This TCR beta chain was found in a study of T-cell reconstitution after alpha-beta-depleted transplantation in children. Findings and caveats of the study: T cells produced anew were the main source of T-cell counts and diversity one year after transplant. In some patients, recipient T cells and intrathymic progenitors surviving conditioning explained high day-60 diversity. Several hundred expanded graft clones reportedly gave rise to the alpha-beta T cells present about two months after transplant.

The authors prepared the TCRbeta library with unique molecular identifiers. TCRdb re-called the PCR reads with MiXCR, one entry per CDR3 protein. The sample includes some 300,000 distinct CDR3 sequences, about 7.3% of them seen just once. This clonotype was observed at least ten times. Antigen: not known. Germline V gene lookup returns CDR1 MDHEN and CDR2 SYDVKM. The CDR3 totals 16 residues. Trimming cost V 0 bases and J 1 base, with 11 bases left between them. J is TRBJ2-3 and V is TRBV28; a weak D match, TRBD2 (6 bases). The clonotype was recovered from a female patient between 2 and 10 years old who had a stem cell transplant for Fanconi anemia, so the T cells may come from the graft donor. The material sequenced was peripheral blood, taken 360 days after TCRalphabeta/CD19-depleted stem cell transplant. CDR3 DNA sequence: TGTGCCAGCAGTTTATGGCGGGACTCGGGCACAGATACGCAGTATTTT. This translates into CASSLWRDSGTDTQYF.